A single sample gave rise to the 32 T cell receptor beta chains below, sequenced in a study of molecular identifiers for immune sequencing clone quantification. Each CDR3 protein is one row after TCRdb ran MiXCR on the PCR reads. The repertoire holds roughly 6,500 distinct CDR3 sequences, with less than 20% as singletons. Material: naive CD8+ T cells from blood, with Jurkat cell RNA spiked in. The subset denotes: FACS-sorted CD8+CD4-CCR7+CD45RA+ naive T cells. Source of these receptors: a human donor in good health. Some libraries in this study had Jurkat cell RNA spiked in.

By share, this clonotype ranks as medium-sized. The chain uses TRBV6-2 or TRBV6-3 and TRBJ2-3, with D hard to call. V was cut by 5 bases and J by 6 bases, with 12 bases left in between. Germline CDR1 is MNHEY and CDR2 is SVGEGT. This CDR3 contains 13 residues. As DNA, the CDR3 is TGTGCCAGCAGTCGGACGACGAGGGATACGCAGTATTTT. Its translation: CASSRTTRDTQYF.

This clonotype was detected many times. The genes are TRBV2 and TRBJ2-5; D gene uncertain. This CDR3 region has 12 residues. V was trimmed by 6 bases and J by 0 bases, leaving 5 bases between them. Looked up from germline, CDR1 is SNHLY and CDR2 is FYNNEI. CDR3 nucleotides: TGTGCCAGCAGGTCTTACCAAGAGACCCAGTACTTC. Protein sequence: CASRSYQETQYF. Full variable domain (remainder filled in from reference TRBV2 and TRBJ2-5): EPEVTQTPSHQVTQMGQEVILRCVPISNHLYFYWYRQILGQKVEFLVSFYNNEISEKSEIFDDQFSVERPDGSNFTLKIRSTKLEDSAMYFCASRSYQETQYFGPGTRLLVL.

The chain uses TRBV7-3 and TRBJ2-1; TRBD1 aligns across 11 bases. Germline lookup yields CDR1 SGHTA and CDR2 FQGTGA. The CDR3 is 17 amino acids. The V segment lost 0 bases and the J segment 4 bases; nucleotides outside the gene matches: 5. CDR3 region: CASSLTWTGGPYNEQFF. The DNA for the CDR3 is TGTGCCAGCAGCTTAACATGGACAGGGGGCCCTTACAATGAGCAGTTCTTC.

By share, this clonotype ranks as medium-sized. The chain links TRBV6-2 or TRBV6-3 to TRBJ2-7, with D unclear. Germline V gives CDR1 MNHEY, CDR2 SVGEGT. The CDR3 is made up of 14 amino acids. V lost 4 bases to trimming and J lost 0 bases, with 10 bases between them. CDR3 DNA: TGTGCCAGCAGTTCCTACCCGGACTCCTACGAGCAGTACTTC. Encoded protein: CASSSYPDSYEQYF.

Relative to its sample, this clonotype is medium-sized. This chain joins TRBV4-3 and TRBJ2-1; 10 nucleotides agree with TRBD2. Germline assignment: CDR1 LGHNA and CDR2 YSLEER. The CDR3 is 17 residues long. V was clipped by 0 bases and J by 2 bases; unmatched bases: 4. The CDR3 sequence: CASSQDYLAGAYNEQFF. CDR3 nucleotide sequence: TGCGCCAGCAGCCAAGACTATCTAGCGGGGGCCTACAATGAGCAGTTCTTC.

In its sample, this clonotype was seen many times. The rearrangement joins TRBV11-2 to TRBJ2-5, with D hard to call. Trimming cost V 1 base and J 7 bases, with 19 bases left between them. This CDR3 spans 16 amino acids. Germline CDR1 is SGHAT and CDR2 is FQNNGV. CDR3 region: CASSLVRASSQMTQYF. In DNA, the CDR3 is TGTGCCAGCAGCTTAGTTCGGGCCAGCTCACAAATGACCCAGTACTTC.

This clonotype rates as medium-sized (0.01 to 0.1%). The rearrangement uses TRBV5-6 and TRBJ1-5; D remains ambiguous. The CDR3 has 14 amino acids. V was trimmed by 3 bases and J by 1 base, leaving 8 bases between them. The germline V gene encodes CDR1 SGHDT and CDR2 YYEEEE. The CDR3 loop is CASSSAVSNQPQHF. CDR3 DNA: TGTGCCAGCAGCTCTGCGGTCAGCAATCAGCCCCAGCATTTT. The full variable domain, in which reference TRBV5-6 and TRBJ1-5 provide the parts outside the CDR3, is DAGVTQSPTHLIKTRGQQVTLRCSPKSGHDTVSWYQQALGQGPQFIFQYYEEEERQRGNFPDRFSGHQFPNYSSELNVNALLLGDSALYLCASSSAVSNQPQHFGDGTRLSIL.

The chain links TRBV20-1 to TRBJ2-7; possibly TRBD1 or TRBD2 for D (5 bases each). This CDR3 contains 13 residues. CDR1 DFQATT and CDR2 SNEGSKA come from the germline V gene (reference sequence). The CDR3 reads CRVVVGTSYEQYF. The DNA for the CDR3 is TGCAGGGTCGTGGTCGGGACCTCCTACGAGCAGTACTTC.

This clonotype rates as medium-sized. This chain connects TRBV28 to TRBJ1-1; no definite D call. Trimming removed 7 bases from V and 7 bases from J, with 10 bases in between. The CDR3 consists of 11 residues. CDR1 is MDHEN, CDR2 SYDVKM, per germline. CDR3 protein: CASTFGLEAFF. The CDR3 region has the DNA TGTGCCAGCACTTTTGGCCTTGAAGCTTTCTTT.

This chain joins TRBV7-3 and TRBJ2-1; the D is unclear. The germline gives CDR1 SGHTA, CDR2 FQGTGA. The CDR3 loop spans 13 amino acids. The V and J ends lost 0 bases and 8 bases respectively, with 8 bases between them. CDR3: CASSLTSSDEQFF. DNA of the CDR3: TGTGCCAGCAGCTTAACTTCAAGCGATGAGCAGTTCTTC.

The rearrangement uses TRBV3-1 and TRBJ2-4; D may correspond to TRBD1 or TRBD2 (5 bases each). Trimming shortened V by 0 bases and J by 5 bases, and 17 bases separated the two germline ends. The CDR3 runs to 17 residues. CDR1 LGHDT and CDR2 YNNKEL come from the germline V gene (reference sequence). The chain's CDR3 is CASSQEIEGWTENIQYF. The CDR3, as DNA: TGTGCCAGCAGCCAAGAAATCGAGGGGTGGACCGAAAACATTCAGTACTTC. The full variable domain, rest sourced from reference TRBV3-1 and TRBJ2-4, is DTAVSQTPKYLVTQMGNDKSIKCEQNLGHDTMYWYKQDSKKFLKIMFSYNNKELIINETVPNRFSPKSPDKAHLNLHINSLELGDSAVYFCASSQEIEGWTENIQYFGAGTRLSVL.

By sample fraction, this clonotype is medium-sized (0.01 to 0.1%). The chain carries TRBV19 and TRBJ1-5; TRBD1 is a possible D gene (6 bases). Trimming shortened V by 5 bases and J by 0 bases, and 11 bases separated the two germline ends. From germline, CDR1 is LNHDA and CDR2 SQIVND (reference sequence). The CDR3 runs to 15 residues. CDR3 DNA: TGTGCCAGTAGTTGGGGGGGGCGTAGCAATCAGCCCCAGCATTTT. Its protein is CASSWGGRSNQPQHF.

As to this clonotype: Germline and junction disagree at one end, which may indicate a read error. The J gene is TRBJ1-5, the V gene TRBV15; D gene ambiguous. There are 15 residues in the CDR3. Germline CDR1 is LNHNV and CDR2 is YYDKDF (reference sequence). This CDR3 reads CATSRPGSSNQPQRF. CDR3 in DNA: TGTGCCACCAGCAGGCCGGGCTCTAGCAATCAGCCCCAGCGTTTT.

By frequency in the sample, this clonotype is medium-sized. The genes are TRBV6-2 or TRBV6-3 and TRBJ2-1, with D uncertain. Germline assignment: CDR1 MNHEY and CDR2 SVGEGT. The CDR3 consists of 12 residues. The germline V and J ends were trimmed by 5 bases and 8 bases, with 10 bases remaining between them. CDR3 in amino acids: CASSPERDEQFF. CDR3 bases: TGTGCCAGCAGTCCCGAAAGGGATGAGCAGTTCTTC.

The chain uses TRBV29-1 and TRBJ2-1, with D unclear. V lost 3 bases to trimming and J lost 5 bases, with 8 bases between them. The germline CDR1 and CDR2 sequences are SQVTM and ANQGSEA. The CDR3 sequence is 12 residues long. CDR3 DNA: TGCAGCGTTGAGGGAACCAACAATGAGCAGTTCTTC. The encoded protein is CSVEGTNNEQFF.

By sample fraction, this clonotype is medium-sized (0.01 to 0.1%). The CDR3 here is CASSQTGELFF. The CDR3 DNA reads as TGCGCCAGCAGCCAGACCGGGGAGCTGTTTTTT. The chain carries TRBV4-3 and TRBJ2-2; D call uncertain. V gave up 3 bases and J gave up 5 bases, with 1 base separating them. The CDR3 extends over 11 amino acids. Germline CDR1 and CDR2: LGHNA and YSLEER.

The chain carries TRBV27 and TRBJ2-7; perhaps D is TRBD1 or TRBD2 (5 bases each). CDR1 is MNHEY and CDR2 is SMNVEV in the germline V gene (reference sequence). The CDR3 totals 16 residues. The germline V and J ends were trimmed by 6 bases and 4 bases, with 22 bases remaining between them. This chain's CDR3 is CASRLGGPRGRYEQYF. The CDR3 nucleotides read TGTGCCAGCAGGTTAGGCGGGCCACGGGGCAGATACGAGCAGTACTTC.

By its share, this clonotype is medium-sized. V gene TRBV7-8 combines with J gene TRBJ1-5; D unresolved. The CDR3 covers 15 residues. V lost 2 bases and J lost 2, with 10 bases in between. Per germline, CDR1 SGHVS and CDR2 FQNEAQ. CDR3 loop: CASSLLAEGNQPQHF. The CDR3 bases are TGTGCCAGCAGCTTATTGGCCGAGGGCAATCAGCCCCAGCATTTT.

This clonotype appeared a few times. One base away lies a much larger clone, so this may be a sequencing read error. The rearrangement joins TRBV5-6 to TRBJ2-1; 10 bases match TRBD2. The CDR3 is 21 residues long. Germline CDR1 reads SGHDT; CDR2 reads YYEEEE. As DNA, the CDR3 is TGTGCCAGCACCCCTTCATGGGCGGCGGCTAGCGGGAGTGTTTCCTACAATGAGCGGTTCTTC. Amino acid sequence: CASTPSWAAASGSVSYNERFF.

By proportion, this clonotype is medium-sized. V is TRBV11-3 and J is TRBJ2-1, with 7 positions matching TRBD1. With 6 bases clipped from V and 2 bases from J, the junction kept 7 bases outside the gene matches. Per germline, CDR1 SGHNT and CDR2 YENEEA. The CDR3 spans 15 residues. The CDR3 DNA sequence: TGTGCCAGCAGTGAGGGACAGACCCCCTACAATGAGCAGTTCTTC. It translates to CASSEGQTPYNEQFF.

Judged by abundance, this clonotype is medium-sized. J is TRBJ2-7 and V is TRBV6-6; the D gene is possibly TRBD2 (6 bases). There are 15 residues in the CDR3. Trimming removed 5 bases from V and 7 bases from J, with 21 bases in between. The germline gives CDR1 MNHNY, CDR2 SVGAGI (reference sequence). CDR3 DNA sequence: TGTGCCAGCAGTAGCCGGGACTCCCCCCCCTTGGAGCAGTACTTC. Translated: CASSSRDSPPLEQYF.

This clonotype counts as medium-sized. V and J are TRBV30 and TRBJ1-2; 8 bases match TRBD1. This CDR3 is 12 amino acids long. The germline CDR1 and CDR2 sequences are GTSNPN and SVGIG (reference sequence). V shed 4 bases, J shed 4 bases, and the junction held 2 bases outside the gene matches. CDR3 DNA: TGTGCCTGGATAGGGACAGGCTATGGCTACACCTTC. The encoded protein is CAWIGTGYGYTF.

Relative to its sample, this clonotype is medium-sized. The gene calls are TRBV14 and TRBJ2-1, with 7 nucleotides matching TRBD2. Germline assignment: CDR1 SGHDN and CDR2 FVKESK. This CDR3 comprises 16 residues. Trimming took 4 bases from V and 4 from J; bases not matched to a gene: 10. The CDR3 spells CASSPPGLPLYNEQFF. For the CDR3, the DNA is TGTGCCAGCAGCCCCCCGGGACTACCTTTATACAATGAGCAGTTCTTC.

This clonotype rates as medium-sized (0.01 to 0.1%). The chain links TRBV7-2 to TRBJ1-1; TRBD1 might be the D (6 bases). This CDR3 is 16 amino acids long. Germline V gene sequence: CDR1 SGHTA, CDR2 FQGNSA. V was trimmed by 1 base and J by 6 bases, leaving 18 bases between them. This CDR3 is CASSLEDGGRRAEAFF. The CDR3 bases are TGTGCCAGCAGCTTAGAAGATGGGGGGCGCCGGGCTGAAGCTTTCTTT.

This sequence joins TRBV12-3 or TRBV12-4 and TRBJ2-7; D unresolved. CDR3 size: 12 residues. The germline V and J ends were trimmed by 7 bases and 2 bases, with 9 bases remaining between them. The CDR3 spells CASTPGTYEQYF. CDR3 sequence (DNA): TGTGCCAGCACCCCGGGTACCTACGAGCAGTACTTC.

This clonotype showed up many times. The chain employs TRBV14 and TRBJ2-7, with D unresolved. Trimming took 0 bases from V and 2 from J, leaving 11 bases between them. Germline values: CDR1 SGHDN, CDR2 FVKESK. The CDR3 sequence is 15 residues long. The CDR3 protein is CASSQDLVTTYEQYF. In DNA, the CDR3 is TGTGCCAGCAGCCAAGATTTAGTGACAACCTACGAGCAGTACTTC.

Details on this clonotype: A read error is possible here, since a much larger clone lies one base away. The chain is built from TRBV20-1 and TRBJ2-7, with D tentatively TRBD2 (6 bases). There are 11 residues in the CDR3. Germline assignment: CDR1 DFQATT and CDR2 SNEGSKA (reference sequence). DNA of the CDR3: TGCTGTGCTAGATCGGGGGTCGAGCAGTACTTC. Its protein is CCARSGVEQYF.

This clonotype was counted a few times. The chain uses TRBV12-3 or TRBV12-4 and TRBJ2-1; 8 bases align to TRBD2. The CDR3 runs to 13 residues. V dropped 5 bases and J dropped 6; count of bases not matched to a gene: 3. The CDR3 reads CASSRGLANEQFF. The CDR3 DNA sequence: TGTGCCAGCAGTCGAGGACTAGCCAATGAGCAGTTCTTC.

By sample fraction, this clonotype is medium-sized. The chain is built from TRBV6-2 or TRBV6-3 and TRBJ2-7; D is ambiguous. V shed 4 bases and J shed 2 bases, with 9 bases lying between them. The CDR3 totals 13 residues. Germline V lookup: CDR1 MNHEY, CDR2 SVGEGT. The CDR3 region has the DNA TGTGCCAGCAGTTTGGCAGCCACCTACGAGCAGTACTTC. It encodes CASSLAATYEQYF.

By sample share, this clonotype is medium-sized (0.01 to 0.1%). The V gene is TRBV14, the J gene TRBJ2-7; D unresolved. Germline V gene lookup returns CDR1 SGHDN and CDR2 FVKESK. V was clipped by 4 bases and J by 6 bases, with 16 bases between them. The CDR3 consists of 14 residues. CDR3 in DNA: TGTGCCAGCAGCCCTTACCGAACCTCCGGCGAGCAGTACTTC. Translating gives CASSPYRTSGEQYF.

At least ten counts were recorded for this clonotype. The J gene is TRBJ1-5, the V gene TRBV28; possibly TRBD1 for D (6 bases). The CDR3 runs 17 residues. V gave up 2 bases and J gave up 2 bases, with 16 bases separating them. CDR1 MDHEN and CDR2 SYDVKM come from the germline V gene. The CDR3: CASSLISGSGGNQPQHF. The DNA of the CDR3 is TGTGCCAGCAGTTTAATTTCCGGGTCAGGGGGCAATCAGCCCCAGCATTTT. Combining the CDR3 with reference TRBV28 and TRBJ1-5 gives the whole variable domain DVKVTQSSRYLVKRTGEKVFLECVQDMDHENMFWYRQDPGLGLRLIYFSYDVKMKEKGDIPEGYSVSREKKERFSLILESASTNQTSMYLCASSLISGSGGNQPQHFGDGTRLSIL.

This clonotype is judged medium-sized (0.01 to 0.1%). This chain connects TRBV29-1 to TRBJ2-1, with 8 nucleotides matching TRBD2. J was trimmed by 7 bases and V by 2 bases; bases with no gene match: 10. This CDR3 contains 15 residues. Germline CDR1 and CDR2: SQVTM and ANQGSEA. Here the CDR3 reads CSVEFALAEINEQFF. CDR3 DNA: TGCAGCGTTGAATTTGCACTAGCGGAGATTAATGAGCAGTTCTTC.